This T cell receptor beta chain originates from a study of long-term antiretroviral therapy in people with HIV. Germline loops: CDR1 SGHTA, CDR2 FQGNSA. Deletions cut 5 bases from V and 3 bases from J, with 3 bases between. The CDR3 runs 11 residues. Turning to this clone: Its target is unknown.

Survey-level resolution applied to immunoSEQ assay v3.0. Clones were sequenced by immunoSEQ multiplex PCR, and TCRdb holds only the in-frame ones, with some missing. The table records 7,000 to 8,000 clones, roughly 82% of them present only once. Overall study results and limits: Older ART regimens were possibly in use when the blood was collected between about 2004 and 2018. Diversity increased after ART yet remained lower than in transplant donor controls.

No donor had fewer than one pre-ART PBMC sample or fewer than two post-ART PBMC samples. Every specimen provided about 0.9-11 million cryopreserved PBMC before DNA extraction took place. This clonotype was obtained from a man aged 40-49 years with HIV. Sample: unsorted PBMCs, taken 0.1 years after starting antiretroviral therapy. This chain uses TRBV7-2 with TRBJ2-3; D is unresolved. This chain's CDR3 is CASSRTDTQYF. The CDR3 region has the DNA TGTGCCAGCAGCCGGACAGATACGCAGTATTTT. Full variable domain (remainder filled in from reference TRBV7-2 and TRBJ2-3): GAGVSQSPSNKVTEKGKDVELRCDPISGHTALYWYRQSLGQGLEFLIYFQGNSAPDKSGLPSDRFSAERTGGSVSTLTIQRTQQEDSAVYLCASSRTDTQYFGPGTRLTVL.